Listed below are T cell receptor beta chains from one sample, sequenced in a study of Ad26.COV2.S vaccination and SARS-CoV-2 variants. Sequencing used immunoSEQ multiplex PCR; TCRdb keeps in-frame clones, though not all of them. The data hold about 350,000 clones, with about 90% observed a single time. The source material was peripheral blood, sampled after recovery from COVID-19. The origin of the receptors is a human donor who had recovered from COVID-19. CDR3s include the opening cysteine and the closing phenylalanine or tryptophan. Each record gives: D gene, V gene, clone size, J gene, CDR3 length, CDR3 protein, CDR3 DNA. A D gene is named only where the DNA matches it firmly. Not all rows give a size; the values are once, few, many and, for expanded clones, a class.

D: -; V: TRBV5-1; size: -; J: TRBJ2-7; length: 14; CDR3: CASSLGQEGYEQYF; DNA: TGCGCCAGCAGCTTGGGTCAGGAAGGCTACGAGCAGTACTTC
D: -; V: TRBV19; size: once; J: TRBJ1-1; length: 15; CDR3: CASSIGGAGGTEAFF; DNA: TGTGCCAGTAGTATTGGGGGCGCGGGGGGGACTGAAGCTTTCTTT
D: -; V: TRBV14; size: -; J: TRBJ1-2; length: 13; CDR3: CASSPGPLYGYTF; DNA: TGTGCCAGCAGCCCCGGGCCTCTCTATGGCTACACCTTC
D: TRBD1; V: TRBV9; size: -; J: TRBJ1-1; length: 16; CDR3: CASSVAPAGGNTEAFF; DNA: TGTGCCAGCAGCGTAGCTCCGGCAGGGGGGAACACTGAAGCTTTCTTT
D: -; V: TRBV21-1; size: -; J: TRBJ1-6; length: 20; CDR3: CASSIKPGQSPFSYNSPLHF; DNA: TGTGCCAGCAGCATCAAACCGGGGCAGAGTCCTTTCTCCTATAATTCACCCCTCCACTTT
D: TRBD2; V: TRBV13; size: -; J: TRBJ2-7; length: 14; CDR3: CASSSLAGGREQYF; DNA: TGTGCCAGCAGCTCACTAGCGGGGGGGCGCGAGCAGTACTTC
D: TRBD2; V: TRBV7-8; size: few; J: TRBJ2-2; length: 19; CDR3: CASSPLGLALNPNTGELFF; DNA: TGTGCCAGCAGCCCATTGGGACTAGCCCTAAATCCTAACACCGGGGAGCTGTTTTTT
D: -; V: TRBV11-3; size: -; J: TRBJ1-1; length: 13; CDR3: CASSSRDSTEAFF; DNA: TGTGCCAGCAGCTCCCGGGACTCTACTGAAGCTTTCTTT
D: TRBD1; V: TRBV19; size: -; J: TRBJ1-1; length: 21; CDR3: CASSIDHGVGRGRTMNTEAFF; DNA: TGTGCCAGTAGTATAGATCACGGGGTGGGCAGGGGGAGGACGATGAACACTGAAGCTTTCTTT
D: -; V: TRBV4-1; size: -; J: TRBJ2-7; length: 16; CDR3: CASSQVAGTASYEQYF; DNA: TGCGCCAGCAGCCAAGTCGCGGGGACCGCCTCCTACGAGCAGTACTTC
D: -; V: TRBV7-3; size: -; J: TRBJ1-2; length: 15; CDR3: CASSPRGTIGQGYTF; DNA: TGTGCCAGCAGCCCCCGAGGGACAATTGGACAGGGCTACACCTTC
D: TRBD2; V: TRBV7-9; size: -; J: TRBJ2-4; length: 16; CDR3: CASSYTSGAFKNIQYF; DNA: TGTGCCAGCAGCTATACTAGCGGGGCATTCAAAAACATTCAGTACTTC
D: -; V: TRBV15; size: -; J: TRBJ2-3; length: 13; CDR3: CATSRPELDTQYF; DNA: TGTGCCACCAGCAGACCGGAATTAGATACGCAGTATTTT
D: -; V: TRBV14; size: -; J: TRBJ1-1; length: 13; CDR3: CASREGQYTEAFF; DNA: TGTGCCAGCAGGGAAGGACAGTACACTGAAGCTTTCTTT
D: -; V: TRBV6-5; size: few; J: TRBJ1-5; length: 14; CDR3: CASSPRRGNQPQHF; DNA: TGTGCCAGCTCTCCCCGGCGGGGCAATCAGCCCCAGCATTTT
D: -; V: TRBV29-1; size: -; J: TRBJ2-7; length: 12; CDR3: CSVDPGAYEQYF; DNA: TGCAGCGTTGACCCGGGAGCCTACGAGCAGTACTTC
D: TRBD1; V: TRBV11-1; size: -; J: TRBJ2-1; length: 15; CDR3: CASIASTGGLTEQFF; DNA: TGTGCCAGCATCGCGAGTACAGGGGGCCTTACTGAGCAGTTCTTC
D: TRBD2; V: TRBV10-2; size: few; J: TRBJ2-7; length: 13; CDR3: CASTSGGTYEQYF; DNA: TGCGCCAGCACTAGCGGGGGCACCTACGAGCAGTACTTC
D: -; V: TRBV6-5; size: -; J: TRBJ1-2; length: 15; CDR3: CASSLYRTMNYGYTF; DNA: TGTGCCAGCAGTTTATACAGGACCATGAACTATGGCTACACCTTC
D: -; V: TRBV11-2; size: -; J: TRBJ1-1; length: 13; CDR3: CASSFLRNTEAFF; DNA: TGTGCCAGCAGCTTTCTCAGGAACACTGAAGCTTTCTTT
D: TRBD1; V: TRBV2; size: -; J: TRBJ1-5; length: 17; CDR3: CASQSDGPGGGNQPQHF; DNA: TGTGCCAGCCAATCGGACGGACCAGGGGGCGGCAATCAGCCCCAGCATTTT
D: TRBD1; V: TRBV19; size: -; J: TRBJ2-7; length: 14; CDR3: CASSNRDRGWEQYF; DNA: TGTGCCAGTAGTAACCGGGACAGGGGCTGGGAGCAGTACTTC
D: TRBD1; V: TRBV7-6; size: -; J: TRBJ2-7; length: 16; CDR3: CASSPRTGTGAHEQYF; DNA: TGTGCCAGCAGCCCCCGAACCGGGACAGGGGCCCACGAGCAGTACTTC
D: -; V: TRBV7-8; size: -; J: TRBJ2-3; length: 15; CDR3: CASSLSVASTDTQYF; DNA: TGTGCCAGCAGCTTAAGTGTGGCTAGCACAGATACGCAGTATTTT
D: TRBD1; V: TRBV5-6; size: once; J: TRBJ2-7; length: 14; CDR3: CASSVGQGRYEQYF; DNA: TGTGCCAGCAGCGTAGGACAGGGGAGGTACGAGCAGTACTTC
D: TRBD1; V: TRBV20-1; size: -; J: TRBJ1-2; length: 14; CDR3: CSASPIPGQGAETF; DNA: TGCAGTGCTAGTCCAATACCGGGACAGGGGGCAGAAACCTTC
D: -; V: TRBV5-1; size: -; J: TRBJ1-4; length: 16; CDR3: CASSLARAGTNEKLFF; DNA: TGCGCCAGCAGCTTGGCGAGGGCCGGAACTAATGAAAAACTGTTTTTT
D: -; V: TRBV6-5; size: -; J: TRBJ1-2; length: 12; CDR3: CASRGGHYGYTF; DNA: TGTGCCAGCAGGGGGGGACACTATGGCTACACCTTC
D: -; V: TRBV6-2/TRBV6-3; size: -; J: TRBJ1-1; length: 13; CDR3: CASSLGHYTEAFF; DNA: TGTGCCAGCAGCCTCGGACACTACACTGAAGCTTTCTTT
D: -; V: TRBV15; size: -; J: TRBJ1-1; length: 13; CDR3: CATSREGSTEAFF; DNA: TGTGCCACCAGCAGAGAAGGGTCCACTGAAGCTTTCTTT
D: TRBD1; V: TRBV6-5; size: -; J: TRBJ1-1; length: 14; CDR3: CASRIQGGDTEAFF; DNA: TGTGCCAGCAGGATACAGGGGGGTGATACTGAAGCTTTCTTT
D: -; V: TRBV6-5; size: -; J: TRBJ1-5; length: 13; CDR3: CASSYDINQPQHF; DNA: TGTGCCAGCAGTTACGATATCAATCAGCCCCAGCATTTT
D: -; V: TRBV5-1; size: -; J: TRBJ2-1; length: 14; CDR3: CASSLGFGDNEQFF; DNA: TGCGCCAGCAGCTTGGGGTTCGGGGACAATGAGCAGTTCTTC
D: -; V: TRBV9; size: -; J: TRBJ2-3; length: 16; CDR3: CASSVVEGGLTDTQYF; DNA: TGTGCCAGCAGCGTAGTTGAGGGGGGGCTCACAGATACGCAGTATTTT
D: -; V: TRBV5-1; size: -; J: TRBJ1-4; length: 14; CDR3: CASSSDTTNEKLFF; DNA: TGCGCCAGCAGCTCTGATACAACTAATGAAAAACTGTTTTTT
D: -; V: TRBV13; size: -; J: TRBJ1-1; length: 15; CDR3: CASSQRTAIGTEAFF; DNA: TGTGCCAGCAGCCAGCGGACCGCTATTGGGACTGAAGCTTTCTTT
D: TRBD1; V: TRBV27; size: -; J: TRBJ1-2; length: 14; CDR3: CAGIRDRGVYGYTF; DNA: TGTGCCGGGATACGGGACAGGGGTGTCTATGGCTACACCTTC
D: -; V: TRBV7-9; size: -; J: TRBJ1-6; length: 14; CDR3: CASSPTGTGSPLHF; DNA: TGTGCCAGCAGCCCAACAGGGACCGGCTCACCCCTCCACTTT
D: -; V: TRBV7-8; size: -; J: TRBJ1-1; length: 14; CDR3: CASSLAVMNTEAFF; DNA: TGTGCCAGCAGCTTAGCAGTCATGAACACTGAAGCTTTCTTT
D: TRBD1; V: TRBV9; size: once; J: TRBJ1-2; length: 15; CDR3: CASSVGDRGRDGYTF; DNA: TGTGCCAGCAGCGTAGGGGACAGGGGGCGCGATGGCTACACCTTC
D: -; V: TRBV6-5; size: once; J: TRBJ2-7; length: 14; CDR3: CASSYSAREYEQYF; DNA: TGTGCCAGCAGTTACTCTGCCAGGGAATACGAGCAGTACTTC
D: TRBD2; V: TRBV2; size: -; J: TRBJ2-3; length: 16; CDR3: CASNRPSGGGPDTQYF; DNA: TGTGCCAGCAATAGACCTTCGGGGGGGGGCCCGGATACGCAGTATTTT
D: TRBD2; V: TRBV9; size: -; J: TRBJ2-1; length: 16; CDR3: CASSVYLAGPYNEQFF; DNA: TGTGCCAGCAGCGTTTACCTAGCGGGGCCCTACAATGAGCAGTTCTTC
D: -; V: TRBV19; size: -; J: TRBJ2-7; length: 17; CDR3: CASSPLVGGGATYEQYF; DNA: TGTGCCAGTAGTCCCCTGGTGGGAGGGGGCGCCACCTACGAGCAGTACTTC
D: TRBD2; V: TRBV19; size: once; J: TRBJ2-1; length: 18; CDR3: CASSQRERLAGGRYEQFF; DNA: TGTGCCAGTAGCCAACGCGAGCGACTAGCGGGGGGGAGGTATGAGCAGTTCTTC
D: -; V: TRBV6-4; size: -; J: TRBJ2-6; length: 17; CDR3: CASSDGGAGSGANVLTF; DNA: TGTGCCAGCAGTGACGGGGGTGCTGGATCTGGGGCCAACGTCCTGACTTTC